The present T cell receptor beta chain was sequenced within a study of graft-versus-host responses after intestinal transplantation. Study as a whole: All recipients got anti-thymocyte globulin induction, then tacrolimus and steroids for 2 to 4 years. Overall study results and limits: Clonal ratios of graft-versus-host to host-versus-graft in allografts were high for patients exhibiting graft-donor T cell macrochimerism. Early declines in HvG clones that occurred post-transplant were associated with peak circulating GvH clone levels.

Researchers processed graft tissue to release intraepithelial and lamina propria lymphocytes. Profiling relied on immunoSEQ multiplex PCR, and the TCRdb table lists in-frame clones only, not all of them. Among about 15,000 clones listed, 74% were seen once. Comment on this clone: Its antigen is unknown.

This clonotype originated in a human patient who received an intestinal transplant, so some T cells may come from the graft donor. The starting material was ileum tissue, obtained 14 days after transplant.

Here the CDR3 DNA reads TGTGCCAGCAGTCTCACGGGACAGGGGTTCTACGAGCAGTACTTC. Translation gives CASSLTGQGFYEQYF. The rearrangement uses TRBV27 and TRBJ2-7, with TRBD1 matching 10 bases. With V trimmed by 5 bases and J by 3 bases, 7 bases remained unmatched. The CDR3 has 15 amino acids. CDR1 MNHEY and CDR2 SMNVEV come from the germline V gene (reference sequence).